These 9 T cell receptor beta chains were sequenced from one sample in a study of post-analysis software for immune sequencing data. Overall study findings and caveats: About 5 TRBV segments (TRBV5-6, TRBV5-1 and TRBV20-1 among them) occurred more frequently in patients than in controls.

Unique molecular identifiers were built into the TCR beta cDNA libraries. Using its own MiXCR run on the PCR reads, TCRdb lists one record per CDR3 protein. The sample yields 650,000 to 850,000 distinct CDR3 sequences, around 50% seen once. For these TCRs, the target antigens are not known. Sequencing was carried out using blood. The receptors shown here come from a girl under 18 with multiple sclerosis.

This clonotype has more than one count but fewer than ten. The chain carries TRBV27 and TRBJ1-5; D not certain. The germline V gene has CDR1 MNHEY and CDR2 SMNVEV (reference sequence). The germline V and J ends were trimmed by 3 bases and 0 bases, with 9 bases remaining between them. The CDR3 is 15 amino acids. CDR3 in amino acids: CASSLYGDSNQPQHF. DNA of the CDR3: TGTGCCAGCAGTTTGTATGGAGATAGCAATCAGCCCCAGCATTTT.

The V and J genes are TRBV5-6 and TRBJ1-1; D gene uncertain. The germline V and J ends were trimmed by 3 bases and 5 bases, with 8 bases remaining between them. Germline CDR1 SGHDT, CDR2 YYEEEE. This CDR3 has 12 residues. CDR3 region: CASSWSLTEAFF. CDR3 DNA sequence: TGTGCCAGCAGCTGGAGTTTAACTGAAGCTTTCTTT.

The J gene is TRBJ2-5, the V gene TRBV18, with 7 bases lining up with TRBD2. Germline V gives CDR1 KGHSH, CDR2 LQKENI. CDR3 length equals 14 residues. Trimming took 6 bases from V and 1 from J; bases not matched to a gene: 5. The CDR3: CASSIGRGQETQYF. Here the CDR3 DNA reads TGTGCCAGCTCCATAGGGAGGGGCCAAGAGACCCAGTACTTC.

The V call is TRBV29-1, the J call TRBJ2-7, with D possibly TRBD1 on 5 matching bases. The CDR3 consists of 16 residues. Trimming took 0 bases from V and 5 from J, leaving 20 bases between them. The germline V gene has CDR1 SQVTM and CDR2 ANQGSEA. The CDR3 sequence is CSVEDADTFDRNEQYF. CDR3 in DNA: TGCAGCGTTGAAGATGCGGACACCTTTGACCGCAACGAGCAGTACTTC.

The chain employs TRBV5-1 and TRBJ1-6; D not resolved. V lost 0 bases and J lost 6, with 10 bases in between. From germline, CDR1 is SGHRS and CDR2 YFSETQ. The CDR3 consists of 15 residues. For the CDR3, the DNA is TGCGCCAGCAGCTTGGCCAACGGGCCTAATTCACCCCTCCACTTT. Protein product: CASSLANGPNSPLHF.

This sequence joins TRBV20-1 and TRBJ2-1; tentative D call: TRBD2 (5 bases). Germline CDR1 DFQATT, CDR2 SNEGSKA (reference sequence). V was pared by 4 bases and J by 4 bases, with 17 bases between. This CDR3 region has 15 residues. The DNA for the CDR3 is TGCAGTGCTACCACGCGGGCTAGCCAATACAATGAGCAGTTCTTC. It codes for CSATTRASQYNEQFF.

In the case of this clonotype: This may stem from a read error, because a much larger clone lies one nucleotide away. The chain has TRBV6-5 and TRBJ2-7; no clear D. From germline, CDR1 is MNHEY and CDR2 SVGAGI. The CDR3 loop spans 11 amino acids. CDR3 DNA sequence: TGTGCCAGCAGTTACGGCTACGGGCAGTACTTC. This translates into CASSYGYGQYF.

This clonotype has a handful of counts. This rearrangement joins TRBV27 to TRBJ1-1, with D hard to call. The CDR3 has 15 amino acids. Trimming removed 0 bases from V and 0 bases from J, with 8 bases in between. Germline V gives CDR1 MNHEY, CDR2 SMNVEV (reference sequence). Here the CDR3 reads CASSLSVTMNTEAFF. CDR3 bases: TGTGCCAGCAGTTTATCGGTCACAATGAACACTGAAGCTTTCTTT.

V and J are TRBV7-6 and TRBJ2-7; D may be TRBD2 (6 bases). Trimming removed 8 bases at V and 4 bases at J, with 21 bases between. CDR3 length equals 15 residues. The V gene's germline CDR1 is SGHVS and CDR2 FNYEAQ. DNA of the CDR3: TGTGCCAGCCAAAAGTCCGGGGACTCCATTTACGAGCAGTACTTC. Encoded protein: CASQKSGDSIYEQYF.